This note documents a single TCR beta chain sequence. Its antigen is still unknown. Base qualities are not at hand, and no much larger clone is one base apart. The sample originates from a study of blood T cell repertoires in COVID-19 (dated by TCRdb to 2020 to 2022). Regarding the research as a whole: Collaborator samples came from the United States, Italy and Spain and covered acute and convalescent phases of COVID-19. The material from the prospective study consisted of cDNA or gDNA derived from T cells, B-cell-depleted T cells, or PBMCs. Deeply sampled blood TCRbeta repertoires from subjects exposed to, actively infected with, or recovered from COVID-19 were included in the dataset. The repertoires were made available in a free public database intended to serve as a resource for research on the immune response to SARS-CoV-2. The samples were drawn from the first 160 participants of the ongoing ImmuneRACE study and from about 1,200 subjects provided by 6 global collaborators. The sample metadata nearly always contained a de-identified subject ID, COVID-19 status, age in years and sex. Where HLA class I and class II types were available, the types were taken from metadata supplied by the sample provider, not from assay-based typing.

What the research found in general, with its limitations: How much clinical and demographic metadata was included differed by source and by participant, and the metadata was provided uncurated.

The CDR3 holds 15 amino acids from the cysteine to the phenylalanine. The only DNA kept is the CDR3, 45 bases in frame from the first base. At the junction V is shortened by 3 bases and J by 3 bases; bases outside the gene matches: 7. CDR1 and CDR2, per the germline V gene, are SNHLY and FYNNEI. TCRbeta CDR3 regions were amplified from genomic DNA by means of the immunoSEQ Assay, a bias-controlled multiplex PCR. The study's own analysis went as follows. Nucleated cell counts per sample were estimated from amplification of reference gene primers within the assay. To quantify the absolute abundance of each unique TCRbeta CDR3 rearrangement, sequence reads were collapsed and filtered. Productive Simpson clonality was computed per sample as the square root of Simpson's diversity index over productive rearrangements. The immuneACCESS repertoire file appears here via TCRdb, limited to in-frame rearrangements. These files lack a portion of the clones; in checked studies, under half of the deficit traces to unresolved V genes, and the cause of the others is not known. V and J calls and clone size are copied from that table; D and trimming were computed from the DNA. This sample holds around 320,000 clones; over 85% were observed only once. Over 8.5% of the sample comes from the top ten.

One collaborating source in Seattle enrolled patients while the patients were actively infected and followed the patients over time throughout the course of disease. Collaborating institutions collected whole blood in K2EDTA tubes following their own protocols. For TCRbeta analysis, collaborator samples were shipped as frozen whole blood, as isolated PBMCs, or as DNA extracted from either sample type. This clonotype originated in a woman in her twenties or thirties with COVID-19, enrolled during active disease. The sequenced sample consisted of peripheral blood. This sequence uses TRBV2 and TRBJ2-7; TRBD2 matches 8 bases in the middle. Here the CDR3 is given as CASSDIGTSIYEQYF. The base sequence is TGTGCCAGCAGTGATATAGGGACTAGTATCTACGAGCAGTACTTC. The full variable domain, completed from the reference TRBV2 and TRBJ2-7 proteins outside the CDR3, reads EPEVTQTPSHQVTQMGQEVILRCVPISNHLYFYWYRQILGQKVEFLVSFYNNEISEKSEIFDDQFSVERPDGSNFTLKIRSTKLEDSAMYFCASSDIGTSIYEQYFGPGTRLTVT.